This T cell receptor (beta chain) is from a study of beta chain features in type 1 diabetes. About the study: There was similarity between patients and healthy donors in age, gender and cell yields. General study results and limits: Shorter TCRB CDR3s, moderately but significantly so, were found in Type 1 diabetes patients in all four CD4+ subsets.

One heparinised blood draw, averaging around 0.12 L, came from each donor. Isolated RNA was reverse transcribed in full, so expressed TCRB transcripts were sequenced. Profiling relied on immunoSEQ multiplex PCR, and the TCRdb table lists in-frame clones only, not all of them. The sample contains hundreds of thousands of clones, over 13% of which appear only once. V was trimmed by 4 bases and J by 7 bases, leaving 17 bases between them. The CDR3 loop spans 14 amino acids. Germline loops: CDR1 SGHNT, CDR2 YYREEE (reference sequence). Only a few counts were recorded for this clone. Its antigen is not identified.

The sequence was obtained from a man aged 18 to 30 with type 1 diabetes. The chain has TRBV5-4 and TRBJ1-2, with a tentative D call TRBD1 (6 bases). Sequencing was done on a sample of naive CD4+ T cells from blood. Here the CDR3 reads CASSPTNRETGYTF. The CDR3, as DNA: TGTGCCAGCAGCCCGACCAACAGGGAAACTGGCTACACCTTC.